This record looks at one TCR beta chain sequence and its context. CDR1 SNHLY and CDR2 FYNNEI come from the germline V gene. This CDR3 is 15 amino acids long. After removal of 2 bases from V and 5 bases from J, the junction contained 6 bases not matched to a gene. Sequenced by immunoSEQ multiplex PCR; TCRdb stores in-frame clones only, minus some. This table has 60,000 to 80,000 clones, 80% appearing once. Seattle participants joined during active infection and were tracked over time. The record originates from a study of blood T cell repertoires in COVID-19. On the study more broadly: The analysed material was cDNA or gDNA that came from T cells, B-cell-depleted T cells, or PBMCs.

The clonotype comes from a man aged 50-59 years with COVID-19, enrolled during active disease. Sample: peripheral blood. The V call is TRBV2, the J call TRBJ2-5, with 9 bases fitting TRBD1. The CDR3 sequence: CASSEPQGARETQYF. CDR3 coding DNA: TGTGCCAGCAGTGAACCACAGGGGGCACGCGAGACCCAGTACTTC. The variable domain in full, completed from reference TRBV2 and TRBJ2-5, reads EPEVTQTPSHQVTQMGQEVILRCVPISNHLYFYWYRQILGQKVEFLVSFYNNEISEKSEIFDDQFSVERPDGSNFTLKIRSTKLEDSAMYFCASSEPQGARETQYFGPGTRLLVL.